This T cell receptor beta chain was sequenced during a study of T cell responses to AZD1222 COVID-19 vaccine. Study summary: Second doses at about 4 or about 12 weeks were pooled.

Findings of the study overall: At 160-218 and 743-854, vaccine-associated CD4 TCRs were dominant, and they spanned spike. Baseline serostatus was positive in only six or seven AZD1222 recipients.

TCRdb's copy holds only in-frame clones and misses some; the assay was immunoSEQ multiplex PCR. This table has about 97,000 clones, roughly 89% appearing once. V lost 1 base to trimming and J lost 7 bases, with 12 bases between them. CDR1 is SGHNT and CDR2 is YYREEE in the germline V gene (reference sequence). The CDR3 loop spans 14 amino acids. Note on this clone: Its specificity is not known.

The material sequenced was peripheral blood, taken on day 0 of AZD1222 vaccination. This TCR came from an adult in good health. V is TRBV5-4 and J is TRBJ2-1; no clear D. In nucleotides, the CDR3 is TGTGCCAGCAGCTTGCGGCTCACGCGGAATGAGCAGTTCTTC. It codes for CASSLRLTRNEQFF.